This T cell receptor (beta chain) was sequenced during a study of T cells in Graves' hyperthyroidism and ophthalmopathy. Study-wide context: Blood from the periphery was taken at initial diagnosis, before any treatment.

Notes on the study in general: With a median lead of 6.5 months before onset, the model predicted ophthalmopathy.

This clonotype has at least ten counts. The antigen remains unidentified. Orbital computed tomography and thyroid ultrasound, together with serum TRAb and thyroxine and clinical symptoms, were used for diagnoses. The V end was cut by 1 base, the J end by 4 bases, with 4 bases between. Per germline, CDR1 GTSNPN and CDR2 SVGIG (reference sequence). This CDR3 region has 11 residues. The investigators amplified TCR beta CDR3 regions from RNA transcripts. The HTBI set primed first-round TCR CDR3 RT-PCR. TCRdb ran MiXCR on the multiplex PCR reads and lists one entry per CDR3 protein. The sample includes hundreds of thousands of distinct CDR3 sequences, roughly 14% seen only once; the top ten take less than 15%.

The sequenced sample consisted of blood. The chain has TRBV30 and TRBJ2-5; D unresolved. This TCR derives from a young man with Graves' ophthalmopathy. The CDR3 sequence is CAWSARETQYF. The CDR3 coding sequence is TGTGCCTGGAGTGCCAGAGAGACCCAGTACTTC.